This paragraph reports one T cell receptor beta chain. Its antigen is currently unknown. This entry is derived from a study of breast tumors, draining lymph nodes, adjacent tissues. The germline CDR1 and CDR2 sequences are SEHNR and FQNEAQ (reference sequence). With V trimmed by 11 bases and J by 8 bases, 17 bases remained unmatched. The CDR3 contains 16 residues. Samples came from axillary lymph nodes draining the breast cancer. In TCRdb, the multiplex PCR reads were re-called with MiXCR into one record per CDR3 protein. The sample consists of about 180,000 distinct CDR3 sequences, 30% to 35% of them appearing once. Study conclusions and caveats: Most tumor T cells seemingly derive from lymph node, then expand in tumor. Luminal-like breast cancer showed significantly greater tumor-nontumor repertoire similarity than basal-like breast cancer did. Tumors had less TCR diversity than lymph nodes, more than nontumor tissue.

This chain connects TRBV7-9 to TRBJ2-2, with 10 bases fitting TRBD2. The sequenced sample was axillary lymph node tissue. The receptor was isolated from a female donor with breast cancer. Some clones in this sample may be carry-over from other donors' samples. The CDR3 DNA follows: TGTGCCGGCTCCCTCATGGGTCTAGCGGGGGCTGGGGAGCTGTTTTTT. It codes for CAGSLMGLAGAGELFF.